Listed below are T cell receptor beta chains from one sample, sequenced in a study of graft-versus-host responses after intestinal transplantation. Their target antigens are unknown. The assay was immunoSEQ multiplex PCR, and TCRdb's table has in-frame clones only and misses some. The data contain fewer than 130,000 clones, roughly 93% of them singletons. Sequencing was performed on unstimulated CD8+ T cells sorted from spleen or lymph node cells, taken before intestinal transplant. The receptors were gathered from a human donor who received an intestinal transplant. The CDR3 runs from the conserved cysteine through the conserved F or W. The D gene is left open where the match is weak. Clone sizes are given selectively: once, few, many, or a class where the clone is expanded.

J: TRBJ2-1
D: TRBD1
V: TRBV9
size: NA
length: 14
DNA: TGTGCCAGCAGCGTAAAGACAGGGATAAATGAGCAGTTCTTC
CDR3: CASSVKTGINEQFF

J: TRBJ1-5
D: NA
V: TRBV13
size: NA
length: 15
DNA: TGTGCCAGCAGCGTACGGGGTGGGAGCAATCAGCCCCAGCATTTT
CDR3: CASSVRGGSNQPQHF

J: TRBJ2-7
D: TRBD1
V: TRBV19
size: once
length: 15
DNA: TGTGCCAGTAGTCCCGGACAGGGGAGGTCCTACGAGCAGTACTTC
CDR3: CASSPGQGRSYEQYF

J: TRBJ2-7
D: TRBD1
V: TRBV7-2
size: NA
length: 15
DNA: TGTGCCAGCAGCGCCAGGGGGCGTATGATTGACGAGCAGTACTTC
CDR3: CASSARGRMIDEQYF

J: TRBJ2-7
D: NA
V: TRBV13
size: NA
length: 17
DNA: TGTGCCAGCAGTTCTGTGAACTCCCGGGGTAGCACCCACGAGCAGTACTTC
CDR3: CASSSVNSRGSTHEQYF

J: TRBJ2-7
D: NA
V: TRBV29-1
size: NA
length: 12
DNA: TGCAGCGTTGAAACAGATCCCTACGAGCAGTACTTC
CDR3: CSVETDPYEQYF

J: TRBJ1-5
D: NA
V: TRBV4-1
size: NA
length: 16
DNA: TGCGCCAGCAGCCATGAATATGCAGGACCCGATCAGCCCCAGCATTTT
CDR3: CASSHEYAGPDQPQHF

J: TRBJ2-2
D: NA
V: TRBV27
size: NA
length: 16
DNA: TGTGCCAGCAGTTTATTGATACAGGGGGGGACCGGGGAGCTGTTTTTT
CDR3: CASSLLIQGGTGELFF

J: TRBJ2-7
D: NA
V: TRBV6-5
size: NA
length: 16
DNA: TGTGCCAGCAGTTACTCGATCCAAAATTTCGGTTACGAGCAGTACTTC
CDR3: CASSYSIQNFGYEQYF

J: TRBJ1-5
D: NA
V: TRBV7-8
size: NA
length: 16
DNA: TGTGCCAGCAGCGAAATAAGTCTTGAGAGCAATCAGCCCCAGCATTTT
CDR3: CASSEISLESNQPQHF

J: TRBJ2-7
D: NA
V: TRBV19
size: NA
length: 16
DNA: TGTGCCAGTAGTATAGGAGGCACTAGTTTTTCCTACGAGCAGTACTTC
CDR3: CASSIGGTSFSYEQYF

J: TRBJ2-1
D: NA
V: TRBV5-1
size: NA
length: 11
DNA: TGCGCCAGCAGCCACAGGGTTGAGCAGTTCTTC
CDR3: CASSHRVEQFF

J: TRBJ1-1
D: NA
V: TRBV6-5
size: NA
length: 15
DNA: TGTGCCAGCAGTCCGGGAGGGGGGCCGAACACTGAAGCTTTCTTT
CDR3: CASSPGGGPNTEAFF

J: TRBJ1-2
D: NA
V: TRBV2
size: NA
length: 16
DNA: TGTGCCAGCAGTGAAGCCTTGGCGGAAGCTAACTATGGCTACACCTTC
CDR3: CASSEALAEANYGYTF

J: TRBJ1-2
D: NA
V: TRBV9
size: NA
length: 15
DNA: TGTGCCAGCAGCCCGGGGGTTGCTTTCAACTATGGCTACACCTTC
CDR3: CASSPGVAFNYGYTF

J: TRBJ2-4
D: NA
V: TRBV19
size: NA
length: 16
DNA: TGTGCCAGTAGTATAGAAACAGGGCTAGCCAAAAACATTCAGTACTTC
CDR3: CASSIETGLAKNIQYF

J: TRBJ1-1
D: NA
V: TRBV7-8
size: NA
length: 13
DNA: TGTGCCAGCAGTTTTGGCTACCCCCAGGAAGCTTTCTTT
CDR3: CASSFGYPQEAFF

J: TRBJ2-7
D: NA
V: TRBV5-6
size: NA
length: 17
DNA: TGTGCCAGCAGCTTCAACACGCACCAATCTCTTTCCTACGAGCAGTACTTC
CDR3: CASSFNTHQSLSYEQYF

J: TRBJ2-1
D: NA
V: TRBV27
size: NA
length: 15
DNA: TGTGCCAGCAGTTTTAGCGGTAGCTCCTACAATGAGCAGTTCTTC
CDR3: CASSFSGSSYNEQFF

J: TRBJ2-7
D: NA
V: TRBV29-1
size: NA
length: 12
DNA: TGCAGCGTTGAAACTGTGATCTACGAGCAGTACTTC
CDR3: CSVETVIYEQYF

J: TRBJ2-3
D: NA
V: TRBV5-1
size: NA
length: 15
DNA: TGCGCCAGCAGCTTCCTTCGGCGGGGCACAGATACGCAGTATTTT
CDR3: CASSFLRRGTDTQYF

J: TRBJ1-5
D: NA
V: TRBV5-6
size: few
length: 16
DNA: TGTGCCAGCAGCTTGGCCTTGACAGGAGGAATACAACCCCAGCATTTT
CDR3: CASSLALTGGIQPQHF

J: TRBJ2-1
D: NA
V: TRBV10-3
size: NA
length: 14
DNA: TGTGCCATCAGCCGGGCCGGCTCCTACAATGAGCAGTTCTTC
CDR3: CAISRAGSYNEQFF

J: TRBJ1-1
D: NA
V: TRBV6-6
size: NA
length: 12
DNA: TGTGCCACCTCAACAAGGAACACTGAAGCTTTCTTT
CDR3: CATSTRNTEAFF

J: TRBJ2-5
D: NA
V: TRBV19
size: NA
length: 14
DNA: TGTGCCAGTAGTATAGAAGTCTATCAAGAGACCCAGTACTTC
CDR3: CASSIEVYQETQYF

J: TRBJ1-2
D: TRBD1
V: TRBV6-4
size: NA
length: 14
DNA: TGTGCCAGCAGTGGTAGACAGGGTCACTATGGCTACACCTTC
CDR3: CASSGRQGHYGYTF

J: TRBJ2-1
D: NA
V: TRBV29-1
size: NA
length: 14
DNA: TGCAGCGTGGGGATAGCTAGCGCATACAATGAGCAGTTCTTC
CDR3: CSVGIASAYNEQFF